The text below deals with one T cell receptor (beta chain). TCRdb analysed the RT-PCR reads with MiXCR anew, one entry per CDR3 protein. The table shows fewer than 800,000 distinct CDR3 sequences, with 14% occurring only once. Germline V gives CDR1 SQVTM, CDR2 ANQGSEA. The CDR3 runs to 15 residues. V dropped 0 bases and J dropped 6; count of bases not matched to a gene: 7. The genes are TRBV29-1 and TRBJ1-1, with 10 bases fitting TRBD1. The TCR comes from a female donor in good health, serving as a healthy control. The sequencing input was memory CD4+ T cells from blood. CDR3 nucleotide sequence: TGCAGCGTTGAAGAGGGGACAGGGGCGAGGTCTGAAGCTTTCTTT. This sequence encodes CSVEEGTGARSEAFF.